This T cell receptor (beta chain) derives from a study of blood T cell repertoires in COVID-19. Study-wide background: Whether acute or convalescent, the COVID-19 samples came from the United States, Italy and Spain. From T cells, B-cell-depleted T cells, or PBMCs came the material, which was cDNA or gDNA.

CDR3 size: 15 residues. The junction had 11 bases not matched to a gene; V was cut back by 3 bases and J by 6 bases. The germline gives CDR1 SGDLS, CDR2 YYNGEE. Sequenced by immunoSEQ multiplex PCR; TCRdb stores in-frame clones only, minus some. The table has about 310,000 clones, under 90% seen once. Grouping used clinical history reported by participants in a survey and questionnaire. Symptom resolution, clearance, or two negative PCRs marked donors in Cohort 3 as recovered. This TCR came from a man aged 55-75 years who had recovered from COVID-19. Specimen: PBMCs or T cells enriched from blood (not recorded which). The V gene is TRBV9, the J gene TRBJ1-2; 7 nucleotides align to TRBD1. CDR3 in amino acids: CASSAGGSRFNGYTF. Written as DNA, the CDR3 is TGTGCCAGCAGCGCAGGGGGATCTCGGTTCAATGGCTACACCTTC.